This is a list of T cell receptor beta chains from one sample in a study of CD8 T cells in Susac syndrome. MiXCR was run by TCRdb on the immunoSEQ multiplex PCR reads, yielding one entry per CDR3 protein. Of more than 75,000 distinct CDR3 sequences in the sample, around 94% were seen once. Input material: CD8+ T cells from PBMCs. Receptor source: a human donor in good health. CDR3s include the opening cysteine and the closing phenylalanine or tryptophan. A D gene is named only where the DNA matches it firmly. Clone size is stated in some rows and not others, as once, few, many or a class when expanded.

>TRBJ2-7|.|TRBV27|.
CASSFPAGSYEQYF
TGTGCCAGCAGTTTCCCTGCCGGTTCCTACGAGCAGTACTTC
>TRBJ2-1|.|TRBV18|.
CASSPPGEYNEQFF
TGTGCCAGCTCACCCCCGGGGGAGTACAATGAGCAGTTCTTC
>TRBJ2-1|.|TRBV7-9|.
CASSSGAWEQFF
TGTGCCAGCAGCTCTGGCGCATGGGAGCAGTTCTTC
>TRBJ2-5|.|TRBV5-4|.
CASSYKVQTKETQYF
TGTGCCAGCAGTTATAAAGTACAGACAAAAGAGACCCAGTACTTC
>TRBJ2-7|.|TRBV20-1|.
CSGRLMDEQYF
TGCAGTGGACGACTAATGGACGAGCAGTACTTC
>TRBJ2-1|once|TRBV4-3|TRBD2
CASSQDEGAGANNEQFF
TGCGCCAGCAGCCAAGATGAGGGAGCGGGGGCTAACAATGAGCAGTTCTTC
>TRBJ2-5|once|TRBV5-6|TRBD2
CASSLTGGETQYF
TGTGCCAGCAGCTTGACGGGAGGGGAGACCCAGTACTTC
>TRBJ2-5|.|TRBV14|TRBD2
CASSLSGSPERTQYF
TGTGCCAGCAGCCTCAGCGGGAGCCCTGAGAGGACCCAGTACTTC
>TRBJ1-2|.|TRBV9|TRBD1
CASSAGTGEDYGYTF
TGTGCCAGCAGCGCAGGGACAGGGGAAGATTATGGCTACACCTTC
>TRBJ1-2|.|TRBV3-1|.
CASSQGGGYYGYTF
TGTGCCAGCAGCCAAGGAGGAGGTTATTATGGCTACACCTTC
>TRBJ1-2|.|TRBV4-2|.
CASSQPRGLFF
TGTGCCAGCAGCCAACCAAGGGGTCTCTTCTTC
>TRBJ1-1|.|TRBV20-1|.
CSARGVGRTEAFF
TGCAGTGCTAGAGGGGTTGGTAGGACTGAAGCTTTCTTT
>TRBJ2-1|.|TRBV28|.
CASSLLSGANNEQFF
TGTGCCAGCAGCCTCCTAAGTGGGGCTAACAATGAGCAGTTCTTC
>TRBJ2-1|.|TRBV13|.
CASSSSLRGYEQFF
TGTGCCAGCAGCTCCTCGTTACGGGGATATGAGCAGTTCTTC
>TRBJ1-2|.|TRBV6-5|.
CASSSGSPAYGYTF
TGTGCCAGCAGTTCCGGCTCGCCGGCCTATGGCTACACCTTC
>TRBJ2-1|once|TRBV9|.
CASSVEGTEDEQFF
TGTGCCAGCAGCGTAGAGGGTACAGAGGATGAGCAGTTCTTC
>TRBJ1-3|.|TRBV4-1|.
CASSQGPTGNTIYF
TGCGCCAGCAGCCAAGGACCGACTGGAAACACCATATATTTT
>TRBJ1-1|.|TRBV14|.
CASSHWGGGENTEAFF
TGTGCCAGCAGCCATTGGGGTGGTGGAGAAAACACTGAAGCTTTCTTT
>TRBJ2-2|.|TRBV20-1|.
CSARDWKRSADRAGELFF
TGCAGTGCTAGAGATTGGAAGCGATCGGCTGATCGGGCCGGGGAGCTGTTTTTT
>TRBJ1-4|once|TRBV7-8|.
CASSLKATNEKLFF
TGTGCCAGCAGCTTAAAAGCAACTAATGAAAAACTGTTTTTT
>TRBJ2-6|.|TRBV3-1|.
CASSQGEGTGANVLTF
TGTGCCAGCAGCCAAGGGGAAGGGACTGGGGCCAACGTCCTGACTTTC
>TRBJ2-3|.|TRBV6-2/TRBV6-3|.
CASRYLGEIDTQYF
TGTGCCAGCCGGTACCTAGGGGAGATAGATACGCAGTATTTT
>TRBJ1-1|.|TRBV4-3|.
CASSSSLNTEAFF
TGCGCCAGCAGCAGTAGCTTGAACACTGAAGCTTTCTTT
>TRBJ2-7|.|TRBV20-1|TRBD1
CSARDRDRSYEQYF
TGCAGTGCTAGAGATCGGGACAGGTCCTACGAGCAGTACTTC
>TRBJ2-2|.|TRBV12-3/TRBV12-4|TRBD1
CASSLPGTGRGGELFF
TGTGCCAGCAGCTTACCCGGGACAGGGCGTGGCGGGGAGCTGTTTTTT
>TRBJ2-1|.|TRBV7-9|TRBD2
CASSPRRGGDEQFF
TGTGCCAGCAGCCCCAGACGGGGGGGCGATGAGCAGTTCTTC
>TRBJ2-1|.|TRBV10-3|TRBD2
CAISESGLAASYNEQFF
TGTGCCATCAGTGAGTCAGGGCTAGCGGCCTCCTACAATGAGCAGTTCTTC
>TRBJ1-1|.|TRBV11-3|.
CASSFSAGMNTEAFF
TGTGCCAGCAGCTTCTCGGCAGGAATGAACACTGAAGCTTTCTTT
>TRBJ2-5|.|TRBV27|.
CASSLYQGSETQYF
TGTGCCAGCAGTTTATATCAGGGGTCGGAGACCCAGTACTTC